This entry is about one T cell receptor (beta chain). Its antigen is not identified. The PCR was carried out with 60 Vbeta primers and 13 Jbeta primers. The table came from immunoSEQ multiplex PCR; TCRdb's copy has only in-frame clones and leaves some out. The sample has roughly 150,000 clones, approximately 81% seen once. The record originates from a study of cytomegalovirus exposure and HLA in healthy donors. Overall study findings and caveats: Presence/absence analyses supposed approximately even sequencing depth among donors.

This clonotype was obtained from a man aged 18 to 30 in good health and CMV-seronegative. The sequencing sample was made of PBMCs.

The CDR3 DNA follows: TGTGCCAGCACTACTTGGCGGACAGGGGTATCCTACGAGCAGTACTTC. It translates to CASTTWRTGVSYEQYF. The V call is TRBV28, the J call TRBJ2-7; TRBD1 matches 9 bases. Unmatched junction bases numbered 11, after V lost 7 bases and J lost 1 base. The germline CDR1 and CDR2 sequences are MDHEN and SYDVKM. The CDR3 is 16 residues long.